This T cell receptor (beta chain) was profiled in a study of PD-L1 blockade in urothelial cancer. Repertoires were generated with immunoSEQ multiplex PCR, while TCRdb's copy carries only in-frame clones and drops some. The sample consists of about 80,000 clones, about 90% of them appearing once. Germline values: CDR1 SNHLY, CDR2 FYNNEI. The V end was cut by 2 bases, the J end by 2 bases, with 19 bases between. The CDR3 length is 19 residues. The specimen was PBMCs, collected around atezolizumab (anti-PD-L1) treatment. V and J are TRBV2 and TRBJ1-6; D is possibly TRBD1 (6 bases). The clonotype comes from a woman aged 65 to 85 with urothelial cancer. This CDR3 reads CASSELSWTDPAYNSPLHF. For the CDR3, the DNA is TGTGCCAGCAGTGAACTCTCATGGACAGATCCCGCCTATAATTCACCCCTCCACTTT.